What follows describes a single T cell receptor beta chain. Authors' data handling: Scientists estimated how many nucleated cells there were by amplifying reference gene primers. Assay: immunoSEQ multiplex PCR; the TCRdb copy retains only in-frame clones and omits some. V and J calls plus clone size are reproduced from that table; the DNA served to infer D and trimming. Found here are fewer than 200,000 clones, 80% to 90% of them singletons; the top ten hold roughly a fifth. This entry comes from a study of blood T cell repertoires in COVID-19. The wider study: Donors in the United States, Italy and Spain gave samples during acute or convalescent COVID-19. PBMCs, B-cell-depleted T cells, or T cells provided the cDNA or gDNA that made up the material.

CDR1 SGHDN and CDR2 FVKESK come from the germline V gene. Germline trimming cut 1 base from V and 6 bases from J; bases unmatched to any gene: 7. The CDR3 contains 15 residues. This chain links TRBV14 with TRBJ2-7; TRBD2 matches at 9 bases. The sequence was obtained from a woman in her sixties or seventies who had recovered from COVID-19. Sequenced input: peripheral blood. CDR3 sequence: CASSQGLAGVGEQYF. The DNA of the CDR3 is TGTGCCAGCAGCCAAGGCTTAGCGGGGGTTGGCGAGCAGTACTTC.